Below are 4 T cell receptor beta chains sequenced from a single sample in a study of shared clonotypes between healthy human individuals. It was CD45RO-negative cells, positively selected for CCR7, that made up naive CD8 cells, with terminally differentiated effector memory CD45RA+ cells excluded. Sequencing was performed with immunoSEQ multiplex PCR; in TCRdb, only in-frame clones are kept and a portion is missing. The repertoire holds about 2.1 million clones, with 90% to 95% as singletons. What was sequenced was naive CD8+ T cells from PBMCs. All receptors derive from a man aged 18 to 35 in good health. Some clones in this sample may be carry-over from other donors' samples.

This chain links TRBV27 with TRBJ2-1; possibly TRBD1 for D (6 bases). V gave up 0 bases and J gave up 8 bases, with 8 bases separating them. Per germline, CDR1 MNHEY and CDR2 SMNVEV (reference sequence). The CDR3 consists of 13 residues. CDR3 sequence reads: CASSLSDSDEQFF. The CDR3 DNA is TGTGCCAGCAGTTTATCGGACAGTGATGAGCAGTTCTTC.

This chain uses TRBV5-1 with TRBJ2-2; weak D call: TRBD2 (6 bases). The CDR3 runs to 15 residues. V lost 1 base and J 7 bases, leaving 14 bases between the germline ends. Germline CDR1 SGHRS, CDR2 YFSETQ. The CDR3 reads CASSLRGGVGGELFF. As DNA, the CDR3 is TGCGCCAGCAGCTTGCGAGGAGGGGTTGGCGGGGAGCTGTTTTTT.

The chain links TRBV7-9 to TRBJ2-5; TRBD2 matches 13 bases. This CDR3 is 15 amino acids long. Germline trimming cut 5 bases from V and 4 bases from J; bases unmatched to any gene: 4. Germline V gene data show CDR1 as SEHNR and CDR2 as FQNEAQ (reference sequence). CDR3 loop: CASSRTSGSRETQYF. The CDR3, as DNA: TGTGCCAGCAGCCGGACTAGCGGGAGTAGAGAGACCCAGTACTTC.

The J gene is TRBJ1-4, the V gene TRBV4-2, with 9 bases identical to TRBD1. With V trimmed by 3 bases and J by 6 bases, 2 bases remained unmatched. The CDR3 covers 14 residues. Per the germline V gene, CDR1 is LGHNA and CDR2 is YNFKEQ. CDR3 DNA sequence: TGTGCCAGCAGCCACGGGACAGGGTATGAAAAACTGTTTTTT. Protein product: CASSHGTGYEKLFF.